The 11 T cell receptor beta chains given below trace back to one sample, sequenced in a study of CD8 T cells in Susac syndrome. Reverse transcription of about 0.5 to 1 ug RNA used random hexamers. TCRdb redid the calling of the immunoSEQ multiplex PCR reads with MiXCR, one entry per CDR3 protein. The sample contains around 140,000 distinct CDR3 sequences, around 75% of which appear only once. The sequencing input was CD8+ T cells from PBMCs. Receptor source: a human donor with multiple sclerosis.

V usage is TRBV6-1 and J usage is TRBJ2-1; D remains unclear. Germline values: CDR1 MNHNS, CDR2 SASEGT. V lost 7 bases and J lost 10, with 20 bases in between. The CDR3 runs to 14 residues. The CDR3: CASTGRTGEREQFF. The CDR3 DNA reads as TGTGCCAGCACCGGCCGCACTGGCGAAAGGGAGCAGTTCTTC.

The chain has TRBV10-3 and TRBJ1-2, with 7 bases fitting TRBD1. CDR3 size: 15 residues. Trimming removed 11 bases from V and 2 bases from J; junction bases left unmatched: 14. CDR1 is ENHRY, CDR2 SYGVKD, per germline. The CDR3 DNA sequence: TGTGCCGCCCAGGGGACAGCTCTTCCAAACTATGGCTACACCTTC. It is translated as CAAQGTALPNYGYTF.

The chain links TRBV3-1 to TRBJ2-7; D is possibly TRBD1 (6 bases). Trimming took 3 bases from V and 5 from J, leaving 14 bases between them. Germline CDR1 reads LGHDT; CDR2 reads YNNKEL (reference sequence). This CDR3 is built from 14 residues. The CDR3 nucleotides read TGTGCCAGCAGCCATCTCACAGGGATCCACGAGCAGTACTTC. Protein sequence: CASSHLTGIHEQYF.

The chain links TRBV11-1 to TRBJ2-5; 7 bases fit TRBD2. CDR1 SGHAT and CDR2 FQDESV come from the germline V gene (reference sequence). With V trimmed by 5 bases and J by 0 bases, 21 bases remained unmatched. This CDR3 is 20 amino acids long. The CDR3: CASSPLSGIGPEFYQETQYF. The CDR3 coding sequence is TGTGCCAGCAGCCCCCTGAGCGGGATAGGCCCCGAATTCTACCAAGAGACCCAGTACTTC.

This chain joins TRBV4-3 and TRBJ1-5; possibly TRBD1 for D (5 bases). This CDR3 spans 16 amino acids. Germline V gene data show CDR1 as LGHNA and CDR2 as YSLEER. Between the trimmed V and J ends, which lost 0 bases and 2 bases, there was a span of 11 bases. DNA of the CDR3: TGCGCCAGCAGCCAAGATAGGGGTTTAGGCAATCAGCCCCAGCATTTT. The encoded protein is CASSQDRGLGNQPQHF.

This clonotype turned up a few times. V gene TRBV6-1 combines with J gene TRBJ1-2; D is ambiguous. CDR3 length: 13 residues. The V end was cut by 2 bases, the J end by 7 bases, with 11 bases between. Germline CDR1 MNHNS, CDR2 SASEGT. DNA of the CDR3: TGTGCCAGCAGTGAATTAAGTTCGGCTGGCTACACCTTC. Its protein is CASSELSSAGYTF.

This chain connects TRBV7-6 to TRBJ2-1; TRBD2 matches 8 bases. The CDR3 length is 14 residues. Unmatched junction bases numbered 5, after V lost 4 bases and J lost 6 bases. CDR1 is SGHVS and CDR2 is FNYEAQ in the germline V gene. This CDR3 reads CASSSGTSINEQFF. As DNA, the CDR3 is TGTGCCAGCAGCTCAGGGACTAGTATCAATGAGCAGTTCTTC.

This sequence joins TRBV14 and TRBJ1-2; D is unclear. Between the trimmed V and J ends, which lost 0 bases and 4 bases, there was a span of 9 bases. The CDR3 runs to 14 residues. Germline CDR1 is SGHDN and CDR2 is FVKESK. Here the CDR3 DNA reads TGTGCCAGCAGCCAAGAGGGTTCCGTCTATGGCTACACCTTC. Its translation: CASSQEGSVYGYTF.

The chain uses TRBV6-2 or TRBV6-3 and TRBJ2-3; D may be TRBD2 (5 bases). With 10 bases removed from V and 5 bases from J, the gap between germline ends came to 22 bases. Germline V lookup: CDR1 MNHEY, CDR2 SVGEGT. This CDR3 has 15 amino acids. The CDR3 loop reads CATIRPIGGLDTQYF. DNA of the CDR3: TGTGCCACAATCAGACCGATAGGAGGCCTAGATACGCAGTATTTT.

The chain employs TRBV19 and TRBJ1-2, with 7 bases identical to TRBD1. The length of the CDR3 is 15 residues. Per the germline V gene, CDR1 is LNHDA and CDR2 is SQIVND (reference sequence). The ends lost 6 bases at V and 7 bases at J; junction bases unmatched: 14. The CDR3 reads CASRPGTATLGGYTF. CDR3 in DNA: TGTGCCAGTAGACCCGGGACAGCCACCCTGGGTGGCTACACCTTC.

The chain joins TRBV18 to TRBJ1-2; no clear D. Germline CDR1 and CDR2: KGHSH and LQKENI. V lost 1 base and J 5 bases, leaving 5 bases between the germline ends. This CDR3 is 12 amino acids long. Written as DNA, the CDR3 is TGTGCCAGCTCACCACGAGGGTATGGCTACACCTTC. Amino acid sequence: CASSPRGYGYTF. The full variable domain, its missing parts supplied by reference TRBV18 and TRBJ1-2, is NAGVMQNPRHLVRRRGQEARLRCSPMKGHSHVYWYRQLPEEGLKFMVYLQKENIIDESGMPKERFSAEFPKEGPSILRIQQVVRGDSAAYFCASSPRGYGYTFGSGTRLTVV.